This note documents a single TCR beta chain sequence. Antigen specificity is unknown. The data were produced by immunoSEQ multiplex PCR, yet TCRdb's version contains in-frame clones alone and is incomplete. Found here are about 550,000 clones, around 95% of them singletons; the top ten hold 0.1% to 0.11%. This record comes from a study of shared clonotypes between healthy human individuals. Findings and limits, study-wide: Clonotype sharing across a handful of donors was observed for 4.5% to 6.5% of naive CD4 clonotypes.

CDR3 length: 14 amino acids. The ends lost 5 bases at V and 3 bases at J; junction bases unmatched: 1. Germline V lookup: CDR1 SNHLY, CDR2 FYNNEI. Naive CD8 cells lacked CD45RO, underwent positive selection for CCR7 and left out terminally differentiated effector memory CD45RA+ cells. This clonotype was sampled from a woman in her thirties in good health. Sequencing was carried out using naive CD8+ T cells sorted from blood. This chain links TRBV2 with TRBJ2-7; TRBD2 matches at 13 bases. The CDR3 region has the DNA TGTGCCAGCAGTTGGACTAGCGGGAGCTACGAGCAGTACTTC. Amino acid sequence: CASSWTSGSYEQYF.